This TCR beta chain was recorded in a study of blood T cell repertoires in COVID-19. The CDR3 has 17 residues. V was clipped by 4 bases and J by 4 bases; unmatched bases: 13. Germline V lookup: CDR1 KGHDR, CDR2 SFDVKD. Produced via immunoSEQ multiplex PCR; TCRdb's table is partial and in-frame only. The top ten clones hold roughly 2.9% of a sample with about 180,000 clones, around 86% of them seen once. The TCR comes from a woman younger than 45 with active or convalescent COVID-19. Sample: peripheral blood. The chain recombines TRBV24-1 with TRBJ1-2, with 8 bases matching TRBD1. The CDR3 bases are TGTGCCACCAGTGACCTCGGACAGGGTCCCTCTCTCTATGGCTACACCTTC. Translating gives CATSDLGQGPSLYGYTF.